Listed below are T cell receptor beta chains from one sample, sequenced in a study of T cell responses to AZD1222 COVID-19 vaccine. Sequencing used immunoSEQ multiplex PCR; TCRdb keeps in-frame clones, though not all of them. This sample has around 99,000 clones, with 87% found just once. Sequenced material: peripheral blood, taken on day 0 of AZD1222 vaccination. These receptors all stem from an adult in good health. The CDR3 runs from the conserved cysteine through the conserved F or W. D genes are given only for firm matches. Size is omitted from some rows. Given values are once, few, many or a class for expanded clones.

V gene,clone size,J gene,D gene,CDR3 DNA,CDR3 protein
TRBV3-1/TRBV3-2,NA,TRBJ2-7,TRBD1,TGTGCCAGCAGCCAGCAGGGGGTAGAAAAGAACGAGCAGTACTTC,CASSQQGVEKNEQYF
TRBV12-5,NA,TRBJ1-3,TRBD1,TGTGCTAGTGGTTTACCTAACAGGGGATCCGGAAACACCATATATTTT,CASGLPNRGSGNTIYF
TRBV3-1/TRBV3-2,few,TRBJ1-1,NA,TGTGCCAGCAGCCAAGTCGCCTGGGACACTGAAGCTTTCTTT,CASSQVAWDTEAFF
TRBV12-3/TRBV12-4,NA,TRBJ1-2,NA,TGTGCCAGCAGTTTATTGTTAGGGACTGGCTACACCTTC,CASSLLLGTGYTF
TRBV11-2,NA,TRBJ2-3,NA,TGTGCCAGCAGCTTAGGGACTAGCACAGATACGCAGTATTTT,CASSLGTSTDTQYF
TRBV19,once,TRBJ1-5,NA,TGTGCCAGTCAAGGGGGGGGCACGGGGGACCACAATCAGCCCCAGCATTTT,CASQGGGTGDHNQPQHF
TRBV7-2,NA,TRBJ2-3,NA,TGTGCCAGCAGCTTAAGTACCCCCTCTCTTACTACGCAGTATTTT,CASSLSTPSLTTQYF
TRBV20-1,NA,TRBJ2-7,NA,TGCAGTGCTAGTCTGACAGGAACCTACGAGCAGTACTTC,CSASLTGTYEQYF
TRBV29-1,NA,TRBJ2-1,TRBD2,TGCAGCGTTGCAAGGACTAGCGGGAGCAACAATGAGCAGTTCTTC,CSVARTSGSNNEQFF
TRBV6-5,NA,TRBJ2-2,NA,TGTGCCAGCGCGGACGGGAGTGTAGGGGAGCTGTTTTTT,CASADGSVGELFF
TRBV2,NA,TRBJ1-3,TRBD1,TGTGCCAGCAGAAGACAGGGCTCTGGAAACACCATATATTTT,CASRRQGSGNTIYF
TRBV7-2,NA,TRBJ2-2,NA,TGTGCCAGCAGCTTAGACATCGGGGGTAGCCCCGGGGAGCTGTTTTTT,CASSLDIGGSPGELFF
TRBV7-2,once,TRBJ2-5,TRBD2,TGTGCCAGCAGCAACCTGAGACTAGCGGGGACACCTCAGTACTTC,CASSNLRLAGTPQYF
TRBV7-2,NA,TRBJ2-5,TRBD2,TGTGCCAGCAGCCCCCGAATGATGCTAGCGGGAGGGCCTGGAGAGACCCAGTACTTC,CASSPRMMLAGGPGETQYF
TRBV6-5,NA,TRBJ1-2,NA,TGTGCCAGCAGTTACTCACAGGAAAACTATGGCTACACCTTC,CASSYSQENYGYTF
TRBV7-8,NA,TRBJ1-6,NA,TGTGCCAGCAGCCACCTCAGCAGTTATACTTCAAATTCACCCCTCCACTTT,CASSHLSSYTSNSPLHF
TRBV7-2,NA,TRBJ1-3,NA,TGTGCCAGCAGCCCTAACGGACCTTACTCTGGAAACACCATATATTTT,CASSPNGPYSGNTIYF
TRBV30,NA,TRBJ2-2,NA,TGTGCCTGGGGGCTGGGCACCGGGGAGCTGTTTTTT,CAWGLGTGELFF